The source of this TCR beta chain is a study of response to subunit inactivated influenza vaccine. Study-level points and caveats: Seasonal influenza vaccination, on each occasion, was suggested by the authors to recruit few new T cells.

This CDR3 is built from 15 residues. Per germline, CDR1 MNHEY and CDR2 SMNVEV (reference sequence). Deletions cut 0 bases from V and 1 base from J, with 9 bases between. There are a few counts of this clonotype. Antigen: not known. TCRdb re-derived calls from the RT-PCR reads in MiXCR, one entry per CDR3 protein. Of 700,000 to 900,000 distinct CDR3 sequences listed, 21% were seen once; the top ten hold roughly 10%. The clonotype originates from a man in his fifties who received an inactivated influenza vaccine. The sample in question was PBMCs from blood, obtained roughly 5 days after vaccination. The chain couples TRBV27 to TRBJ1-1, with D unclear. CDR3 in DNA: TGTGCCAGCAGTTTATCGATATGGGCGAACACTGAAGCTTTCTTT. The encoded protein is CASSLSIWANTEAFF.